A single sample gave rise to the 13 T cell receptor beta chains below, sequenced in a study of CD8 T cells in ankylosing spondylitis. MiXCR, applied by TCRdb to the 5' RACE reads, yields one record per CDR3 protein. Of approximately 350,000 distinct CDR3 sequences listed, 20% to 25% are singletons. The specimen was blood, either unsorted or a sorted T cell fraction (not recorded which). The receptors here all came from a male donor with ankylosing spondylitis or in good health (not recorded which).

The CDR3 DNA follows: TGTGCCAGCAGTGAAGTAGCAGGGAATACCTACAATGAGCAGTTCTTC. Its translation: CASSEVAGNTYNEQFF. This chain links TRBV6-1 with TRBJ2-1; weak D call: TRBD1 (5 bases). Trimming left V 1 base short and J 2 bases short, with 12 bases between. Germline CDR1 and CDR2: MNHNS and SASEGT. This CDR3 is 16 amino acids long.

The chain has TRBV14 and TRBJ2-3, with D possibly matching TRBD2 (6 bases). Between the trimmed V and J ends, which lost 4 bases and 1 base, there was a span of 9 bases. CDR3 length: 14 amino acids. In germline, CDR1 is SGHDN, CDR2 FVKESK. CDR3 in amino acids: CASSPWGGTDTQYF. The CDR3 nucleotides read TGTGCCAGCAGCCCTTGGGGGGGCACAGATACGCAGTATTTT. The complete variable domain, with remaining parts taken from reference TRBV14 and TRBJ2-3, reads EAGVTQFPSHSVIEKGQTVTLRCDPISGHDNLYWYRRVMGKEIKFLLHFVKESKQDESGMPNNRFLAERTGGTYSTLKVQPAELEDSGVYFCASSPWGGTDTQYFGPGTRLTVL.

This clonotype turned up a few times. The chain employs TRBV10-2 and TRBJ2-1, with 10 bases aligning to TRBD2. The germline CDR1 and CDR2 sequences are WSHSY and SAAADI. V trimming: 6 bases; J trimming: 3 bases; junction bases outside the gene matches: 8. The CDR3 runs to 16 residues. This CDR3 reads CASSSERGGLYNEQFF. CDR3 nucleotides: TGCGCCAGCAGCTCAGAGCGGGGGGGCCTCTACAATGAGCAGTTCTTC.

DNA of the CDR3: TGTGCCAGCAGTGGGCTAGCTCTGGATGGCGGGGAGCTGTTTTTT. Translation gives CASSGLALDGGELFF. The J gene is TRBJ2-2, the V gene TRBV2; tentatively, D is TRBD2 (5 bases). Trimming shortened V by 4 bases and J by 7 bases, and 16 bases separated the two germline ends. CDR3 size: 15 residues. Germline values: CDR1 SNHLY, CDR2 FYNNEI.

This sequence joins TRBV28 and TRBJ2-3; a possible D gene is TRBD1 (6 bases). This CDR3 is 14 amino acids long. The germline CDR1 and CDR2 sequences are MDHEN and SYDVKM. Trimming took 4 bases from V and 3 from J, leaving 11 bases between them. DNA of the CDR3: TGTGCCAGCAGTTATGGGACATCGACAGATACGCAGTATTTT. Protein sequence: CASSYGTSTDTQYF.

This clonotype appeared a few times. This chain joins TRBV4-2 and TRBJ2-1; possibly TRBD2 for D (6 bases). Germline assignment: CDR1 LGHNA and CDR2 YNFKEQ. The CDR3 contains 18 residues. The V gene lost 0 bases and the J gene lost 7 bases, with 22 bases spanning the gap. As DNA, the CDR3 is TGTGCCAGCAGCCAAGAGGTGCGGAGGGGCGCGATTTTAAATGAGCAGTTCTTC. This gives the protein CASSQEVRRGAILNEQFF.

This clonotype was observed a handful of times. The chain couples TRBV20-1 to TRBJ1-5, with TRBD1 matching 8 bases. The V segment lost 6 bases and the J segment 3 bases; nucleotides outside the gene matches: 4. CDR1 is DFQATT, CDR2 SNEGSKA, per germline (reference sequence). The CDR3 totals 13 residues. The CDR3 DNA reads TGCAGTGCCTGGGACAGGTCCAATCAGCCCCAGCATTTT. This gives the protein CSAWDRSNQPQHF.

This clonotype showed up many times. CDR3 nucleotides: TGCAGCGTTGAAGGCCAGACCAATGAGCAGTTCTTC. It translates to CSVEGQTNEQFF. This sequence joins TRBV29-1 and TRBJ2-1; the D is unclear. V was pared by 1 base and J by 6 bases, with 7 bases between. Germline V gene data show CDR1 as SQVTM and CDR2 as ANQGSEA. The CDR3 extends over 12 amino acids.

J is TRBJ2-1 and V is TRBV11-2; maybe TRBD1 (6 bases). Per germline, CDR1 SGHAT and CDR2 FQNNGV. The V gene lost 0 bases and the J gene lost 5 bases, with 8 bases spanning the gap. This CDR3 region has 14 residues. The CDR3 spells CASSLEQGDNEQFF. The CDR3, as DNA: TGTGCCAGCAGCTTAGAACAGGGAGACAATGAGCAGTTCTTC.

V usage is TRBV7-8 and J usage is TRBJ1-1, with D possibly TRBD1 on 6 matching bases. Trimming took 3 bases from V and 6 from J, leaving 17 bases between them. Germline V gives CDR1 SGHVS, CDR2 FQNEAQ. This CDR3 comprises 15 residues. The CDR3 loop is CASSFFPNREPEAFF. CDR3 DNA: TGTGCCAGCAGCTTTTTCCCCAACAGGGAGCCTGAAGCTTTCTTT. The full variable domain, in which reference TRBV7-8 and TRBJ1-1 provide the parts outside the CDR3, is GAGVSQSPRYKVAKRGQDVALRCDPISGHVSLFWYQQALGQGPEFLTYFQNEAQLDKSGLPSDRFFAERPEGSVSTLKIQRTQQEDSAVYLCASSFFPNREPEAFFGQGTRLTVV.

This rearrangement joins TRBV7-6 to TRBJ1-1; 12 bases are a match to TRBD1. This CDR3 has 15 residues. CDR1 and CDR2 (germline): SGHVS, FNYEAQ. J lost 5 bases, V lost 4 bases, and 5 bases had no gene match. This CDR3 is CASSSGQGADTEAFF. The CDR3 bases are TGTGCCAGCAGCTCGGGACAGGGGGCGGATACTGAAGCTTTCTTT.

This clonotype was seen a single time. This chain uses TRBV4-1 with TRBJ2-2; TRBD1 or TRBD2 may be the D gene (6 bases each). Between the trimmed V and J ends, which lost 3 bases and 8 bases, there was a span of 16 bases. This CDR3 contains 15 residues. Germline values: CDR1 MGHRA, CDR2 YSYEKL. The CDR3 DNA is TGCGCCAGCAGCCATCAAAGAGGGGGGACTGGGGAGCTGTTTTTT. Its translation is CASSHQRGGTGELFF.

The chain uses TRBV20-1 and TRBJ1-5, with D tentatively TRBD1 (5 bases). V dropped 5 bases and J dropped 0 bases, with 11 bases sitting between them. Germline CDR1 reads DFQATT; CDR2 reads SNEGSKA (reference sequence). The CDR3 is 14 residues long. This chain's CDR3 is CSAYGRGSNQPQHF. CDR3 coding DNA: TGCAGTGCTTATGGGAGGGGTAGCAATCAGCCCCAGCATTTT.